Detailed here is one T cell receptor (beta chain). Its antigen is not identified. These data belong to a study of graft-versus-host responses after intestinal transplantation. CDR3 length: 14 amino acids. Germline V gene data show CDR1 as SGHDN and CDR2 as FVKESK. V was trimmed by 3 bases and J by 4 bases, leaving 11 bases between them. This table comes from immunoSEQ multiplex PCR, and its TCRdb copy is limited to in-frame clones, with some not included. Among about 100,000 clones listed, about 87% were seen once. This TCR was recovered from a human donor who was the organ donor for an intestinal transplant. The chain links TRBV14 to TRBJ2-3; D unclear. The sequences come from unstimulated CD4+ T cells sorted from spleen or lymph node cells, collected before transplant. The CDR3 DNA is TGTGCCAGCAGCCAGTACCTAGACTCAGATACGCAGTATTTT. Translated: CASSQYLDSDTQYF.